A selection of T cell receptor beta chains follows, all from one sample in a study of T cell repertoires in aging, cancer and after chemotherapy. TCRdb recomputed calls from the multiplex PCR reads with MiXCR, one row per CDR3 protein. The repertoire consists of about 2,100 distinct CDR3 sequences, with roughly 20% occurring once and the leading ten covering under 30%. The sequencing input was blood. The receptor source for this set is a human donor with a blood cancer. Both conserved end residues are part of each CDR3. The order of the fields is J gene, D gene, clone size, V gene, CDR3 DNA, CDR3 protein. A D gene is named only where the DNA matches it firmly. Not every row has a clone size; where given, it reads once, few, many or a size class.

J: TRBJ2-1; D: .; size: once; V: TRBV5-6; DNA: TGTGCCAGCAACCTCGATGGGAATGAGCAGTTCTTC; CDR3: CASNLDGNEQFF
J: TRBJ1-1; D: TRBD1; size: .; V: TRBV6-6; DNA: TGTGCCAGCAGTTACTCGGCAGGGGGCAACACTGAAGCTTTCTTT; CDR3: CASSYSAGGNTEAFF
J: TRBJ1-5; D: TRBD1; size: medium-sized; V: TRBV6-5; DNA: TGTGCCAGCAGTACCGGGACAGGGAATCAGCCCCAGCATTTT; CDR3: CASSTGTGNQPQHF
J: TRBJ2-1; D: TRBD1; size: large; V: TRBV19; DNA: TGTGCCAGTAGTAAGACAGGGTCTTCCTACAATGAGCAGTTCTTC; CDR3: CASSKTGSSYNEQFF
J: TRBJ2-1; D: TRBD1; size: .; V: TRBV15; DNA: TGTGCCACCAGCAGGACAGGGGGCGAGGAGCAGTTCTTC; CDR3: CATSRTGGEEQFF
J: TRBJ2-1; D: TRBD2; size: .; V: TRBV5-1; DNA: TGCGCCAGCAGCTCTTTAGTAGCGGGGGGGTATGAGCAGTTCTTC; CDR3: CASSSLVAGGYEQFF
J: TRBJ2-2; D: TRBD2; size: medium-sized; V: TRBV11-2; DNA: TGTGCCAGCAGCTTATGGGCTAGCGGGGGGCCAAACACCGGGGAGCTGTTTTTT; CDR3: CASSLWASGGPNTGELFF
J: TRBJ2-5; D: TRBD2; size: medium-sized; V: TRBV27; DNA: TGTGCCAGCAGTTTATCGATCAGGACTAGGGAGCGAGAGACCCAGTACTTC; CDR3: CASSLSIRTRERETQYF
J: TRBJ2-3; D: .; size: medium-sized; V: TRBV7-6; DNA: TGTGCCAGCAGCCAACGGTCCTGGGACTGGAGGGATACGCAGTATTTT; CDR3: CASSQRSWDWRDTQYF
J: TRBJ2-7; D: .; size: medium-sized; V: TRBV19; DNA: TGTGCCAGTAGTCCTAGGGCGGTACAGGGAAGGGAGTTCTTC; CDR3: CASSPRAVQGREFF
J: TRBJ2-6; D: .; size: .; V: TRBV6-4; DNA: TGTGCCAGCAGTGACTCGAAAGGCTCTGGGGCCAACGTCCTGACTTTC; CDR3: CASSDSKGSGANVLTF
J: TRBJ2-7; D: .; size: .; V: TRBV4-2; DNA: TGTGCCAGCAGTCCAGCAGACAGAAGCTCCTACGAGCAGTACTTC; CDR3: CASSPADRSSYEQYF
J: TRBJ1-2; D: .; size: .; V: TRBV7-7; DNA: TGTGCCAGCAGCCAGCGGACGGCCGGGGATGGCTACACCTTC; CDR3: CASSQRTAGDGYTF
J: TRBJ2-1; D: .; size: large; V: TRBV30; DNA: TGTGCCTGGCGGGGGGGTACAGGGGATGAGCAGTTCTTC; CDR3: CAWRGGTGDEQFF
J: TRBJ2-3; D: .; size: .; V: TRBV2; DNA: TGTGCCAGCGGGGGTGTTTACACAGATACGCAGTATTTT; CDR3: CASGGVYTDTQYF
J: TRBJ1-1; D: TRBD1; size: medium-sized; V: TRBV6-5; DNA: TGTGCCAGCAGTCCCCCCCTCGGACAGGGAGCCACTGAAGCTTTCTTT; CDR3: CASSPPLGQGATEAFF
J: TRBJ1-2; D: .; size: few; V: TRBV14; DNA: TGTGCCAGCAGCCTCCTCGGGGGGGCGGGAGGCTACACCTTC; CDR3: CASSLLGGAGGYTF
J: TRBJ2-3; D: .; size: medium-sized; V: TRBV20-1; DNA: TGCAGTGCTGGCACACAGGGAGGTAGGGCAGATACGCAGTATTTT; CDR3: CSAGTQGGRADTQYF
J: TRBJ2-1; D: TRBD1; size: .; V: TRBV6-5; DNA: TGTGCCAGCAAAATACTCGGCGGACAGGCCTACAATGAGCAGTTCTTC; CDR3: CASKILGGQAYNEQFF
J: TRBJ1-6; D: .; size: medium-sized; V: TRBV6-1; DNA: TGTGCCAGCAGTGCCCCGAGCTCCTATAATTCACCCCTCCACTTT; CDR3: CASSAPSSYNSPLHF
J: TRBJ2-1; D: TRBD1; size: medium-sized; V: TRBV7-9; DNA: TGTGCCAGAGTACAGGGGGTGGGATACAATGAGCAGTTCTTC; CDR3: CARVQGVGYNEQFF
J: TRBJ2-1; D: .; size: .; V: TRBV2; DNA: TGTGCCACCATACGGACCTCTGCCTTTAATGAGCAGTTCTTC; CDR3: CATIRTSAFNEQFF
J: TRBJ2-7; D: .; size: .; V: TRBV4-1; DNA: TGCGCCAGCAGCCAAGCAATGGAAACCTACGAGCAGTACTTC; CDR3: CASSQAMETYEQYF
J: TRBJ2-3; D: TRBD2; size: few; V: TRBV14; DNA: TGTGCCAGCGGCCCTAGCGGGACGAATACGCAGTATTTT; CDR3: CASGPSGTNTQYF
J: TRBJ1-5; D: .; size: few; V: TRBV10-2; DNA: TGCGCCAGCAGTGATGCGGGGGGCCCCATCGAGCCCCAGCATTTT; CDR3: CASSDAGGPIEPQHF
J: TRBJ2-7; D: .; size: few; V: TRBV14; DNA: TGTGCCAGCAGCCAAGAGTTAATGCGGGGGCCTTTCCACGAGCAGTACTTC; CDR3: CASSQELMRGPFHEQYF
J: TRBJ1-1; D: TRBD1; size: .; V: TRBV24-1; DNA: TGTGCCACCGAGGGGGCGGCGGGCACTGAAGCTTTCTTT; CDR3: CATEGAAGTEAFF
J: TRBJ1-3; D: .; size: .; V: TRBV4-2; DNA: TGTGCCAGCAGCCATGATTACACTGGAAACACCATATATTTT; CDR3: CASSHDYTGNTIYF
J: TRBJ2-5; D: TRBD1; size: few; V: TRBV28; DNA: TGTGCCAGCACCCGGGACAGGGGAGCAGAGACCCAGTACTTC; CDR3: CASTRDRGAETQYF
J: TRBJ1-4; D: .; size: .; V: TRBV20-1; DNA: TGCAGTGCTAGAGATCCAGGGAGAGAGGAAAAACTGTTTTTT; CDR3: CSARDPGREEKLFF
J: TRBJ2-1; D: TRBD2; size: .; V: TRBV29-1; DNA: TGCAGCGCATTTAGCGGGGGGAACAATGAGCAGTTCTTC; CDR3: CSAFSGGNNEQFF
J: TRBJ1-1; D: .; size: few; V: TRBV6-1; DNA: TGTGCCAGCAGTTTCGGAACAACGCGGTCTGAAGCTTTCTTT; CDR3: CASSFGTTRSEAFF
J: TRBJ1-1; D: .; size: .; V: TRBV7-9; DNA: TGTGCCAGCAGCTGGGAGGGGGCTGAAGCTTTCTTT; CDR3: CASSWEGAEAFF
J: TRBJ1-2; D: .; size: medium-sized; V: TRBV5-6; DNA: TGTGCCAGCAGCTTGGCGGGGTATGGCTACACCTTC; CDR3: CASSLAGYGYTF
J: TRBJ2-3; D: .; size: medium-sized; V: TRBV5-4; DNA: TGTGCCAGCAGCCCCACCCCGTTAAGCACAGATACGCAGTATTTT; CDR3: CASSPTPLSTDTQYF
J: TRBJ1-2; D: .; size: medium-sized; V: TRBV30; DNA: TGTGCCTGGGTGCAGGGAAACTATGGCTACACCTTC; CDR3: CAWVQGNYGYTF
J: TRBJ2-2; D: TRBD1; size: .; V: TRBV27; DNA: TGTGCCAGCAGACGGACAGGGGAGAACACCGGGGAGCTGTTTTTT; CDR3: CASRRTGENTGELFF
J: TRBJ1-5; D: TRBD1; size: medium-sized; V: TRBV6-5; DNA: TGTGCCAGCAGGAAGACAGGGGACAATCAGCCCCAGCATTTT; CDR3: CASRKTGDNQPQHF
J: TRBJ2-6; D: .; size: few; V: TRBV4-1; DNA: TGCGCCAGCAGCCAAGATCTTGCAGGGGCGGCCGGGGCCAACGTCCTGACTTTC; CDR3: CASSQDLAGAAGANVLTF
J: TRBJ2-3; D: .; size: medium-sized; V: TRBV20-1; DNA: TGCAGTGGGGGAGGTGGATTGGGAGATACGCAGTATTTT; CDR3: CSGGGGLGDTQYF
J: TRBJ2-2; D: TRBD1; size: .; V: TRBV19; DNA: TGTGCCAGTAGCCCCATTGGGGACAGGGGGCACACCGGGGAGCTGTTTTTT; CDR3: CASSPIGDRGHTGELFF
J: TRBJ2-7; D: .; size: .; V: TRBV12-3/TRBV12-4; DNA: TGTGCCAGCAGTTTCGGCAGGGCCGAGCAGTACTTC; CDR3: CASSFGRAEQYF
J: TRBJ2-5; D: TRBD2; size: large; V: TRBV15; DNA: TGTGCCACCAGCCGGCTAGCGGGGGAGACCCAGTACTTC; CDR3: CATSRLAGETQYF
J: TRBJ1-2; D: TRBD1; size: .; V: TRBV29-1; DNA: TGCAGCGTTGAATTGGGACAGGACTATGGCTACACCTTC; CDR3: CSVELGQDYGYTF
J: TRBJ2-5; D: .; size: large; V: TRBV11-3; DNA: TGTGCCAGCAGCTTAGAGGACAGTCAAGCGGAGACCCAGTACTTC; CDR3: CASSLEDSQAETQYF
J: TRBJ1-5; D: TRBD1; size: few; V: TRBV18; DNA: TGTGCCAGCTCACCCCCGGACAGGGGGTCCCAGCATTTT; CDR3: CASSPPDRGSQHF
J: TRBJ1-2; D: .; size: medium-sized; V: TRBV6-5; DNA: TGTGCCAGCAGTGAGACAGGACAAAGGGATGGCTACACCTTC; CDR3: CASSETGQRDGYTF
J: TRBJ2-1; D: TRBD2; size: medium-sized; V: TRBV18; DNA: TGTGCCAGCTCACCACTGATGACTAGCGGGGGGACCTACAATGAGCAGTTCTTC; CDR3: CASSPLMTSGGTYNEQFF
J: TRBJ2-7; D: TRBD1; size: medium-sized; V: TRBV19; DNA: TGTGCCAGTAGTTACAGGGGGCGGGACGAGCAGTACTTC; CDR3: CASSYRGRDEQYF
J: TRBJ2-1; D: TRBD2; size: medium-sized; V: TRBV6-1; DNA: TGTGCCAGCAGTGAATGGCTTAGCGGGAGGGCCGGCTACAATGAGCAGTTCTTC; CDR3: CASSEWLSGRAGYNEQFF
J: TRBJ1-2; D: .; size: medium-sized; V: TRBV27; DNA: TGTGCCAGCAGTACCAAACCTCCAGGTCCTTCTAACTATGGCTACACCTTC; CDR3: CASSTKPPGPSNYGYTF